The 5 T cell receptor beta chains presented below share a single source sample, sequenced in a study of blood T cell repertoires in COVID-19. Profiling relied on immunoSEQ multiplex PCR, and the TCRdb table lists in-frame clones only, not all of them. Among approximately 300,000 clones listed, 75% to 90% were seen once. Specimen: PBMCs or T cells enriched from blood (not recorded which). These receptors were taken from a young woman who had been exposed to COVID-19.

The CDR3 protein is CASSYQGNYNEQFF. For the CDR3, the DNA is TGTGCCAGCAGTTACCAGGGTAACTACAATGAGCAGTTCTTC. The chain recombines TRBV6-5 with TRBJ2-1; possible D gene TRBD1, 5 bases. The germline V and J ends were trimmed by 2 bases and 3 bases, with 8 bases remaining between them. This CDR3 has 14 residues. Germline V CDR1 and CDR2: MNHEY, SVGAGI.

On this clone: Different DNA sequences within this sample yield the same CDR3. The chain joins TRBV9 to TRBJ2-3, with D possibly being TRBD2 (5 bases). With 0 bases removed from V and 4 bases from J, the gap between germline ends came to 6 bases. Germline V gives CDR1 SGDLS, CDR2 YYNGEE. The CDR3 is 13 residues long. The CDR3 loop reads CASSVEGADTQYF. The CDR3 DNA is TGTGCCAGCAGCGTAGAGGGAGCAGATACGCAGTATTTT.

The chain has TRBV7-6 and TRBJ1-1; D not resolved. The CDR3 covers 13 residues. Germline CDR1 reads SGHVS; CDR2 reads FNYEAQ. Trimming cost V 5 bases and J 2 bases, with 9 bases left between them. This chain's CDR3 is CASSPAGNTEAFF. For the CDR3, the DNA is TGTGCCAGCAGCCCAGCAGGAAACACTGAAGCTTTCTTT.

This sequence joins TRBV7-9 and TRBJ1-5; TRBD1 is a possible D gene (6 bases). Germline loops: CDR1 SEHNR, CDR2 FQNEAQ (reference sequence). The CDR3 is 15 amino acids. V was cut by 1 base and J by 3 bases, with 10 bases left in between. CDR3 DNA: TGTGCCAGCAGCTTAGAGACAGGAGCCAATCAGCCCCAGCATTTT. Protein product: CASSLETGANQPQHF.

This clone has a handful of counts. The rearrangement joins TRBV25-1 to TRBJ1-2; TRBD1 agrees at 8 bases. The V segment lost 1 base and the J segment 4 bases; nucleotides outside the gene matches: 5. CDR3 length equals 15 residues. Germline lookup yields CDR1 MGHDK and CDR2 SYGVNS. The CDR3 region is CASSEWGQARYGYTF. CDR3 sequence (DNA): TGTGCCAGCAGTGAATGGGGACAGGCCCGCTATGGCTACACCTTC.